A single sample gave rise to the 9 T cell receptor beta chains below, sequenced in a study of T cells in Graves' hyperthyroidism and ophthalmopathy (dated by TCRdb to the late 2010s). Receptors were amplified or captured by multiplex PCR. Sequencing was carried out with an Illumina HiSeq 2000. TCR beta CDR3 regions were amplified from RNA transcripts. The first round of RT-PCR for the TCR CDR3 was performed with the HTBI primer set and the Qiagen OneStep RT-PCR kit. TCRdb trimmed public reads at Q25 via fastp, called clones via MiXCR and kept in-frame beta chains. CDR3 protein duplicates are merged, each entry listing the most common genes and DNA. The sample table lists about 740,000 distinct CDR3 sequences, around 15% of them with a count of one. The ten largest clones take up approximately 10% of the sample. The sequenced material came from blood. These receptors all stem from a woman between 18 and 29 years old with Graves' hyperthyroidism.

On this clonotype itself: A much larger clone lies one base from this, so it may be a read error. V is TRBV11-2 and J is TRBJ1-1, with D unclear. The CDR3 contains 13 residues. CDR1 and CDR2 from the germline V gene are SGHAT and FQNNGV. The CDR3: CASSLGWLAETFF. CDR3 nucleotide sequence: TGTGCCAGCAGCTTAGGATGGTTGGCTGAAACTTTCTTT.

The genes are TRBV10-3 and TRBJ2-4; TRBD1 aligns across 9 bases. Trimming removed 6 bases from V and 11 bases from J; junction bases left unmatched: 8. This CDR3 is built from 13 residues. Germline values: CDR1 ENHRY, CDR2 SYGVKD. CDR3 amino acids: CAISPGQGNVQYF. CDR3 DNA sequence: TGTGCCATCAGCCCTGGACAGGGGAACGTTCAGTACTTC.

This clonotype was picked up many times. The rearrangement links TRBV12-5 to TRBJ2-1, with D perhaps being TRBD1 or TRBD2 (5 bases each). The CDR3 is 13 residues long. Per germline, CDR1 LGHNT and CDR2 FRNRAP. The germline V and J ends were trimmed by 3 bases and 5 bases, with 8 bases remaining between them. The CDR3: CASGLGTHNEQFF. CDR3 bases: TGTGCTAGTGGTTTAGGGACCCACAATGAGCAGTTCTTC.

This clonotype was seen a handful of times. The J gene is TRBJ1-1, the V gene TRBV10-2; no reliable D call. The CDR3 length is 13 residues. The V gene's germline CDR1 is WSHSY and CDR2 SAAADI. The germline V and J ends were trimmed by 2 bases and 4 bases, with 8 bases remaining between them. The CDR3 DNA follows: TGCGCCAGCAGTGAGGGGGTCCCCACTGAAGCTTTCTTT. This encodes CASSEGVPTEAFF.

At least ten counts were recorded for this clonotype. The rearrangement uses TRBV3-1 and TRBJ2-7; 9 nucleotides line up with TRBD2. Looked up from germline, CDR1 is LGHDT and CDR2 is YNNKEL (reference sequence). CDR3 length: 14 amino acids. Unmatched junction bases numbered 0, after V lost 1 base and J lost 2 bases. In nucleotides, the CDR3 is TGTGCCAGCAGCCAAGGACTAGCGGCCTACGAGCAGTACTTC. As protein: CASSQGLAAYEQYF.

At least ten counts were recorded for this clonotype. The CDR3 reads CSASSLTSAKVADTQYF. CDR3 coding DNA: TGCAGTGCTAGCTCCCTTACTAGCGCCAAGGTCGCAGATACGCAGTATTTT. The rearrangement joins TRBV20-1 to TRBJ2-3, with TRBD2 identical over 7 bases. After removal of 3 bases from V and 4 bases from J, the junction contained 16 bases not matched to a gene. Germline CDR1 reads DFQATT; CDR2 reads SNEGSKA (reference sequence). This CDR3 is 17 amino acids long.

This clonotype was picked up many times. The V gene is TRBV27, the J gene TRBJ1-1; D unresolved. CDR1 MNHEY and CDR2 SMNVEV come from the germline V gene (reference sequence). This CDR3 region has 15 residues. The V end was cut by 3 bases, the J end by 0 bases, with 11 bases between. As DNA, the CDR3 is TGTGCCAGCAGTTTTCTGGCAAGGATGAACACTGAAGCTTTCTTT. Protein product: CASSFLARMNTEAFF.

The V call is TRBV20-1, the J call TRBJ1-1; perhaps TRBD1 as D (6 bases). Between the trimmed V and J ends, which lost 3 bases and 1 base, there was a span of 9 bases. This CDR3 spans 13 amino acids. Germline V gene lookup returns CDR1 DFQATT and CDR2 SNEGSKA (reference sequence). The CDR3 coding sequence is TGCAGTGCTAGGGGACACTCGAACACTGAAGCTTTCTTT. It specifies CSARGHSNTEAFF.

The chain joins TRBV20-1 to TRBJ2-4; D tentatively reads TRBD1 or TRBD2 (5 bases each). This CDR3 spans 14 amino acids. The germline gives CDR1 DFQATT, CDR2 SNEGSKA (reference sequence). Trimming removed 2 bases from V and 6 bases from J, with 14 bases in between. CDR3 bases: TGCAGTGCTAGATCCGGGGCCCGGGGAAACATTCAGTACTTC. This encodes CSARSGARGNIQYF.